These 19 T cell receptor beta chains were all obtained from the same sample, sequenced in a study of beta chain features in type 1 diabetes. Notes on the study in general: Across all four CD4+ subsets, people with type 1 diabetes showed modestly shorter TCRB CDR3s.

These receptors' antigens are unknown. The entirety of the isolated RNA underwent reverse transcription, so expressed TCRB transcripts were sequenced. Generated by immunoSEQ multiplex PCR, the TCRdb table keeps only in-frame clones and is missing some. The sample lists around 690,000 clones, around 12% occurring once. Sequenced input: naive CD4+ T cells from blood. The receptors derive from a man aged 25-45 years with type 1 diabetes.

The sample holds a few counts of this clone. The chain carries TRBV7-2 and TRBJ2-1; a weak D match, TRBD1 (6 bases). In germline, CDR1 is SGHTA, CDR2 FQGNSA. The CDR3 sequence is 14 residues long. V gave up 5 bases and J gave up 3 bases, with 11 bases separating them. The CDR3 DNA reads TGTGCCAGCAGCAGGGACATGCTCTACAATGAGCAGTTCTTC. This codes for CASSRDMLYNEQFF. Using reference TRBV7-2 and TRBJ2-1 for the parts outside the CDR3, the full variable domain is GAGVSQSPSNKVTEKGKDVELRCDPISGHTALYWYRQSLGQGLEFLIYFQGNSAPDKSGLPSDRFSAERTGGSVSTLTIQRTQQEDSAVYLCASSRDMLYNEQFFGPGTRLTVL.

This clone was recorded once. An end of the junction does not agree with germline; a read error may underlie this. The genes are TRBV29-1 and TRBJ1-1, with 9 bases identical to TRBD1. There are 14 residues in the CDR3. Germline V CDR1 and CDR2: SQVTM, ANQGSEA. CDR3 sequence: CSVLRGTGNPEAFF. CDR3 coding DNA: TGCAGCGTTTTGAGGGGGACAGGGAACCCTGAAGCTTTCTTT.

As DNA, the CDR3 is TGTGCCAGCAGCGTATCGGGGGCTGTCTACGAGCAGTACTTC. Its translation: CASSVSGAVYEQYF. The rearrangement joins TRBV9 to TRBJ2-7; D tentatively reads TRBD1 or TRBD2 (6 bases each). Trimming removed 1 base at V and 3 bases at J, with 11 bases between. CDR1 is SGDLS, CDR2 YYNGEE, per germline. The CDR3 loop spans 14 amino acids.

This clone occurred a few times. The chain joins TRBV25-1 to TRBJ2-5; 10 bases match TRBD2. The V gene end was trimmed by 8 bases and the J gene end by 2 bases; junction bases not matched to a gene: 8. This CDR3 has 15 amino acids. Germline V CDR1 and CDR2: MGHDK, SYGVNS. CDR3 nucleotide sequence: TGTGCCAGCGCGGACAGCGGGGGGGATCAAGAGACCCAGTACTTC. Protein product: CASADSGGDQETQYF.

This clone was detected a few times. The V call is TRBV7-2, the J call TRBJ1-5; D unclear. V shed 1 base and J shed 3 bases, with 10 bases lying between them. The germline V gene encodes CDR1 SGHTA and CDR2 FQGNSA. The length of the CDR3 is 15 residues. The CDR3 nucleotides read TGTGCCAGCAGCTTAGGGTTGCAGACCAATCAGCCCCAGCATTTT. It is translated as CASSLGLQTNQPQHF.

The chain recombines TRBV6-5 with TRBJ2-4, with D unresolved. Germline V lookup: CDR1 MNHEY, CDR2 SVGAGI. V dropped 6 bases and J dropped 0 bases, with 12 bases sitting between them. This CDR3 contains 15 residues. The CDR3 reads CASSSGVLAKNIQYF. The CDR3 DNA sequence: TGTGCCAGCAGCTCTGGAGTTTTAGCCAAAAACATTCAGTACTTC.

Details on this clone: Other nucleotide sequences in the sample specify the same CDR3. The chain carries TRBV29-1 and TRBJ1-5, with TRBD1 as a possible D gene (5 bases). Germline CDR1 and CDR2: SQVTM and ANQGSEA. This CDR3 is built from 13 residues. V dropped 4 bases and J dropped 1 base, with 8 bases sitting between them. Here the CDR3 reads CSVGGGSNQPQHF. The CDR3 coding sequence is TGCAGCGTTGGCGGGGGAAGCAATCAGCCCCAGCATTTT.

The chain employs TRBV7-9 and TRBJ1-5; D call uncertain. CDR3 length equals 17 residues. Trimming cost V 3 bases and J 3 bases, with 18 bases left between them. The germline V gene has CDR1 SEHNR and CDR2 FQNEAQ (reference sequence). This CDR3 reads CASSFLGQSGPNQPQHF. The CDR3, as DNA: TGTGCCAGCAGCTTCTTGGGCCAAAGTGGGCCCAATCAGCCCCAGCATTTT.

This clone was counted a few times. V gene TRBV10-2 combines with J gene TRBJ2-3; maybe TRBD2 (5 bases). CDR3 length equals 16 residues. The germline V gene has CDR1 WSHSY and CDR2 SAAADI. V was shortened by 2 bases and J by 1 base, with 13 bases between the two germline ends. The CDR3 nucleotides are TGCGCCAGCAGTGAGAAAAGGGCGGGTCGCACAGATACGCAGTATTTT. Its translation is CASSEKRAGRTDTQYF.

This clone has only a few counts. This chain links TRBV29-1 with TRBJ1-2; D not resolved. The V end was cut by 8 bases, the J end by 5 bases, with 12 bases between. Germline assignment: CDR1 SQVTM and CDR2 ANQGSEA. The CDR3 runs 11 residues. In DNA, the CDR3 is TGCAGCTACTGGGATAGGTATGGCTACACCTTC. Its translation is CSYWDRYGYTF.

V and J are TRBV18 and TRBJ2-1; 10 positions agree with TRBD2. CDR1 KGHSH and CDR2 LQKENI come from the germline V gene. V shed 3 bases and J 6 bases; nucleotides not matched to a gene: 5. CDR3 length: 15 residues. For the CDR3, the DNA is TGTGCCAGCTCACCCCCGGGACTAGCGTTCAATGAGCAGTTCTTC. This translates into CASSPPGLAFNEQFF.

The CDR3 loop is CATGRDSNQPQHF. CDR3 nucleotide sequence: TGTGCCACCGGGCGCGATAGCAATCAGCCCCAGCATTTT. The rearrangement uses TRBV30 and TRBJ1-5; no clear D. Looked up from germline, CDR1 is GTSNPN and CDR2 is SVGIG (reference sequence). The CDR3 has 13 residues. The germline V and J ends were trimmed by 8 bases and 0 bases, with 11 bases remaining between them.

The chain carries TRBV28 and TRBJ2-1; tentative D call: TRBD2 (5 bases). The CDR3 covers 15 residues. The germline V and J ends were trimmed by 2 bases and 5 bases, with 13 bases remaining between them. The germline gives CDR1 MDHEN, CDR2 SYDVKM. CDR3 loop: CASSLAPGSDNEQFF. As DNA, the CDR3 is TGTGCCAGCAGTTTAGCCCCGGGATCTGACAATGAGCAGTTCTTC.

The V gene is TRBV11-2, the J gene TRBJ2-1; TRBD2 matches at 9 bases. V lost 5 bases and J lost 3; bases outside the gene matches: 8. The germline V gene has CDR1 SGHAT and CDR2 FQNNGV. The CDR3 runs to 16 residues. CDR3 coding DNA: TGTGCCAGCAGCCCCCGGGTAGCGGGGGACTACAATGAGCAGTTCTTC. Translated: CASSPRVAGDYNEQFF.

CDR3 DNA: TGTGCCAGCAGCTTAGCGACGGACAGGTACGAGCAGTACTTC. Protein sequence: CASSLATDRYEQYF. This rearrangement joins TRBV7-2 to TRBJ2-7, with 7 bases that match TRBD1. The germline V gene has CDR1 SGHTA and CDR2 FQGNSA. The CDR3 runs 14 residues. The V and J ends lost 0 bases and 4 bases, in that order; junction bases with no gene match: 3.

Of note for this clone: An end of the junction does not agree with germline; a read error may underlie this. The CDR3 nucleotides read TGTGCCAGCAGCTTAGCCACTCGAGGACGGGGGCCCCAGAACTTC. Its protein product is CASSLATRGRGPQNF. This chain joins TRBV11-2 and TRBJ2-7; the D call may be TRBD1 or TRBD2 (6 bases each). The CDR3 runs to 15 residues. Germline V gene lookup returns CDR1 SGHAT and CDR2 FQNNGV. Full variable domain (outside the CDR3, taken from reference TRBV11-2 and TRBJ2-7): EAGVAQSPRYKIIEKRQSVAFWCNPISGHATLYWYQQILGQGPKLLIQFQNNGVVDDSQLPKDRFSAERLKGVDSTLKIQPAKLEDSAVYLCASSLATRGRGPQNFGPGTRLTVT.

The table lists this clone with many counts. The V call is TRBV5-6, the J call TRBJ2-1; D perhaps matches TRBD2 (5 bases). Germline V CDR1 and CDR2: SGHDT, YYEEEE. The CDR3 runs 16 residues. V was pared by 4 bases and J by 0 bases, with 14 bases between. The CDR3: CASSTRTHSSYNEQFF. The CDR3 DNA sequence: TGTGCCAGCAGCACCCGGACTCACAGCTCCTACAATGAGCAGTTCTTC. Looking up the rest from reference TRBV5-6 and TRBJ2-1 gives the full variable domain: DAGVTQSPTHLIKTRGQQVTLRCSPKSGHDTVSWYQQALGQGPQFIFQYYEEEERQRGNFPDRFSGHQFPNYSSELNVNALLLGDSALYLCASSTRTHSSYNEQFFGPGTRLTVL.

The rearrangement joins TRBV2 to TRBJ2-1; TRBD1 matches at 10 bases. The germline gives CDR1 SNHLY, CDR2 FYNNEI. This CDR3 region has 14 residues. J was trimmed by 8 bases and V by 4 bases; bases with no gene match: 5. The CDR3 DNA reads TGTGCCAGCAGTGCTGAGACAGGGGGCCATGAGCAGTTCTTC. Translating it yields CASSAETGGHEQFF.

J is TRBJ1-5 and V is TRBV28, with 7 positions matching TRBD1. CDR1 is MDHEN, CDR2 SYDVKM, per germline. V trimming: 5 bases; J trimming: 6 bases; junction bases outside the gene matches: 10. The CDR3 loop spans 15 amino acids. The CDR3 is CASSLGDRVSQPQHF. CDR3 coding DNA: TGTGCCAGCAGTCTAGGTGACAGGGTAAGTCAGCCCCAGCATTTT.